A selection of T cell receptor beta chains follows, all from one sample in a study of CD8+ T cells in alopecia areata. This table comes from immunoSEQ multiplex PCR, and its TCRdb copy is limited to in-frame clones, with some not included. The repertoire holds approximately 140,000 clones, 45% to 60% seen once, with 6% to 7% in the top ten. The sample comprised CD4+ T cells sorted from blood. The receptors here all came from a human donor with alopecia areata. Both conserved end residues are part of each CDR3. A D gene is named only where the DNA matches it firmly. Size tells how often a clone was seen (once, few, many) or the class of an expanded clone, and some rows leave it out.

>TRBV28|few|-|TRBJ2-7|15
TGTGCCAGCAGTTCTCGATCCCTCAGCTCCTACGAGCAGTACTTC
CASSSRSLSSYEQYF
>TRBV28|few|TRBD2|TRBJ2-1|14
TGTGCCAGCAGTAGGAGCGGGACGTACAATGAGCAGTTCTTC
CASSRSGTYNEQFF
>TRBV18|-|TRBD1|TRBJ1-5|14
TGTGCCAGCTCACCAACAGGGGGGGATCAGCCCCAGCATTTT
CASSPTGGDQPQHF
>TRBV2|-|-|TRBJ1-1|13
TGTGCCAGCAGTGCTAGGGAGGGCACTGAAGCTTTCTTT
CASSAREGTEAFF
>TRBV29-1|-|-|TRBJ1-3|13
TGCAGCGTTGAGCTTGGGGCTGGAAACACCATATATTTT
CSVELGAGNTIYF
>TRBV30|-|TRBD2|TRBJ2-7|17
TGTGCCTGGAGTGCCCGACGGACTAGCGGGAGGCCGGACGAGCAGTACTTC
CAWSARRTSGRPDEQYF
>TRBV20-1|-|TRBD1|TRBJ2-7|11
TGCAGTGCCACAGGACAGGGAGAGCAGTACTTC
CSATGQGEQYF
>TRBV6-5|-|-|TRBJ1-1|13
TGTGCCAGCAGTTACCCTACGGGGACTGAAGCTTTCTTT
CASSYPTGTEAFF
>TRBV30|-|TRBD2|TRBJ2-1|15
TGTGCCTGGAGTCACTATAGCGGGAGGAACAATGAGCAGTTCTTC
CAWSHYSGRNNEQFF
>TRBV29-1|-|TRBD2|TRBJ2-7|14
TGCAGCGTCGGGAGACTAGCGGGAGGAGACGAGCAGTACTTC
CSVGRLAGGDEQYF
>TRBV30|once|TRBD1|TRBJ2-1|14
TGTGCCCGCCGACAGGGGCCCTCCTACAATGAGCAGTTCTTC
CARRQGPSYNEQFF
>TRBV2|-|-|TRBJ1-2|13
TGTGCCAGCAGTGACGCGCGTAACTATGGCTACACCTTC
CASSDARNYGYTF
>TRBV5-1|-|-|TRBJ1-1|13
TGCGCCAGCAGCTTTAGTAAGGCCTCTGAAGCTTTCTTT
CASSFSKASEAFF
>TRBV25-1|-|-|TRBJ2-1|15
TGTGCCAGCAGTGAACGGGCGACGCGGTACAATGAGCAGTTCTTC
CASSERATRYNEQFF
>TRBV29-1|-|-|TRBJ2-7|13
TGCAGCACCGGGGGCAGGGGTCTCCACGAGCAGTACTTC
CSTGGRGLHEQYF
>TRBV7-9|-|TRBD2|TRBJ2-1|17
TGTGCCAGCAGCTTAGTTGTATCTAGCGGGGGAAACAATGAGCAGTTCTTC
CASSLVVSSGGNNEQFF
>TRBV7-9|-|-|TRBJ2-5|11
TGTGCCACCGGACCAGCAAAGACCCAGTACTTC
CATGPAKTQYF
>TRBV18|-|-|TRBJ2-3|11
TGTGCCAGCTCACGCACAGATACGCAGTATTTT
CASSRTDTQYF